The clone carrying this TCR beta chain appeared a few times. Its antigen is undetermined. The sample belongs to a study of beta chain features in type 1 diabetes. Study results and limitations: When Type 1 diabetes patients were examined, their TCRB CDR3s proved moderately but significantly shorter in all four CD4+ subsets.

The CDR3 is 13 residues long. Looked up from germline, CDR1 is SGHTA and CDR2 is FQGTGA. The V end was cut by 3 bases, the J end by 7 bases, with 9 bases between. Expressed TCRB transcripts were sequenced because the entire RNA isolate underwent reverse transcription. Clones were sequenced by immunoSEQ multiplex PCR, and TCRdb holds only the in-frame ones, with some missing. This table holds 250,000 to 300,000 clones, 24% found once. The receptor's source is a woman between 25 and 40 years old with type 1 diabetes. This sequence joins TRBV7-3 and TRBJ2-2, with D uncertain. The sample taken for sequencing was naive CD4+ T cells from blood. The CDR3 region is CASSLVRNGELFF. In DNA form, the CDR3 reads TGTGCCAGCAGCTTGGTGAGGAACGGGGAGCTGTTTTTT.